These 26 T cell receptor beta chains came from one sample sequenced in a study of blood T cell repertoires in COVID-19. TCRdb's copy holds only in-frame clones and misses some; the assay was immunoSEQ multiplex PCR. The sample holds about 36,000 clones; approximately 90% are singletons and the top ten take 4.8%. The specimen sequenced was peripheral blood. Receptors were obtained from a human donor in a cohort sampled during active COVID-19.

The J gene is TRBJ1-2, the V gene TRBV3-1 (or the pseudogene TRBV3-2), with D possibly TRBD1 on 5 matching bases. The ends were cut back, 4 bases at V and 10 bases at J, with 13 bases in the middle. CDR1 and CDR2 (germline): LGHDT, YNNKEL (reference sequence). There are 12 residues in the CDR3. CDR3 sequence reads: CASSPRDSSYTF. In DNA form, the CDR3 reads TGTGCCAGCAGCCCCCGGGACTCATCCTACACCTTC.

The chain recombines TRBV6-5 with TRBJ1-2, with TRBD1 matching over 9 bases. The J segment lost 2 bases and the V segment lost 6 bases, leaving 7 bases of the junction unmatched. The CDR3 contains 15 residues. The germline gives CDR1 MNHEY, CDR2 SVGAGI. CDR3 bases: TGTGCCAGCAGGCATGTAACAGGGGGCAACTATGGCTACACCTTC. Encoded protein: CASRHVTGGNYGYTF.

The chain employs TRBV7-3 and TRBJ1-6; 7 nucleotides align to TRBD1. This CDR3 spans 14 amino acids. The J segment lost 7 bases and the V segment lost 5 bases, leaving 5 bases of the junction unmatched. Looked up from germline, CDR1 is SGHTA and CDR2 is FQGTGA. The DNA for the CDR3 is TGTGCCAGCAGCCTGGGACAGAAAAATTCACCCCTCCACTTT. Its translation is CASSLGQKNSPLHF.

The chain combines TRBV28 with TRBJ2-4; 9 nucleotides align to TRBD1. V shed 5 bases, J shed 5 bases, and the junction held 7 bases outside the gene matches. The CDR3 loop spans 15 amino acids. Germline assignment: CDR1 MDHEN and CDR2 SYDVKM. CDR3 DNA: TGTGCCAGCAGTACCAGGACAGGGGTGGAAAACATTCAGTACTTC. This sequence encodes CASSTRTGVENIQYF.

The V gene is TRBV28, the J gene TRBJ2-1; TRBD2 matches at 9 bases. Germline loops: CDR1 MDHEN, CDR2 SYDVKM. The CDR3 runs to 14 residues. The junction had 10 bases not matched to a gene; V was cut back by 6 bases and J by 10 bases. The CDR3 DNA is TGTGCCAGCAGCCTCATGACTAGCGGCCGCGAGCAGTTCTTC. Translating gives CASSLMTSGREQFF.

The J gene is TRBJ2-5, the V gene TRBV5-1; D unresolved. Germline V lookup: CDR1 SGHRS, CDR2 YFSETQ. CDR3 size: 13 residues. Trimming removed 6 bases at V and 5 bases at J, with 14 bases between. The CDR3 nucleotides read TGCGCCAGCATCCCGCTAAGCCGGGAGACCCAGTACTTC. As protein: CASIPLSRETQYF.

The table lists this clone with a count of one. The CDR3 loop reads CASRWGQGQFEQFF. CDR3 nucleotide sequence: TGTGCCAGCAGATGGGGACAGGGTCAGTTTGAGCAGTTCTTC. The gene calls are TRBV2 and TRBJ2-1; 9 bases are a match to TRBD1. In germline, CDR1 is SNHLY, CDR2 FYNNEI. The length of the CDR3 is 14 residues. J was trimmed by 9 bases and V by 6 bases; bases with no gene match: 9.

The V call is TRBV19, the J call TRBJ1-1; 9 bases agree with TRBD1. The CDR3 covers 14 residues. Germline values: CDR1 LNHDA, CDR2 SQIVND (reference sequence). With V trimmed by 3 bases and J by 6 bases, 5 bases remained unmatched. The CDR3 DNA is TGTGCCAGTAGTATTGGGACAGGGTTCGCTGAAGCTTTCTTT. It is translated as CASSIGTGFAEAFF.

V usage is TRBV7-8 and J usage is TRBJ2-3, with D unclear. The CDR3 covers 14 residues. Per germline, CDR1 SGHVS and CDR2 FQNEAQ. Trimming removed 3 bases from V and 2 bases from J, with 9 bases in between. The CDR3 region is CASSFTELTDTQYF. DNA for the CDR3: TGTGCCAGCAGCTTCACAGAGCTCACAGATACGCAGTATTTT.

CDR3 in DNA: TGTGCCAGCAGCGTAGGAGGGGGCGGAGAGACCCAGTACTTC. It translates to CASSVGGGGETQYF. J is TRBJ2-5 and V is TRBV9; 7 bases are a match to TRBD1. V was clipped by 0 bases and J by 4 bases; unmatched bases: 3. This CDR3 has 14 amino acids. Germline assignment: CDR1 SGDLS and CDR2 YYNGEE.

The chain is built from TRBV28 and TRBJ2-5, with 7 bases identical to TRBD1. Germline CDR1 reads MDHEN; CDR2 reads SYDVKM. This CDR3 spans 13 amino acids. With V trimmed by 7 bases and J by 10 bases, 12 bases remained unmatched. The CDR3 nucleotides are TGTGCCAGCACTCCAGGGGGTCTTAGGAGCCAGTACTTC. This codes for CASTPGGLRSQYF. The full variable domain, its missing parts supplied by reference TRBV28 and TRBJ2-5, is DVKVTQSSRYLVKRTGEKVFLECVQDMDHENMFWYRQDPGLGLRLIYFSYDVKMKEKGDIPEGYSVSREKKERFSLILESASTNQTSMYLCASTPGGLRSQYFGPGTRLLVL.

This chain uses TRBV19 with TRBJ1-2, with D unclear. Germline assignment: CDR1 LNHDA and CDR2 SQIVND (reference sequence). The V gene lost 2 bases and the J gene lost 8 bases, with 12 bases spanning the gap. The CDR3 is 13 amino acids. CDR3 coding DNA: TGTGCCAGTAGTATAAGCACTACGAAGGGCTACACCTTC. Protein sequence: CASSISTTKGYTF.

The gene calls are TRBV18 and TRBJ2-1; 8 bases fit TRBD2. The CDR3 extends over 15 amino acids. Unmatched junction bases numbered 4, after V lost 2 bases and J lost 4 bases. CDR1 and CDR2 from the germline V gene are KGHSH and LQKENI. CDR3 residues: CASSPAGGTYNEQFF. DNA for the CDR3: TGTGCCAGCTCACCAGCGGGAGGAACGTACAATGAGCAGTTCTTC.

The CDR3 DNA sequence: TGCGCCAGCAGCCCGAGGGGGGGAGCGGACATTCAGTACTTC. Translation gives CASSPRGGADIQYF. The chain has TRBV5-1 and TRBJ2-4, with a tentative D call TRBD2 (7 bases). V was pared by 4 bases and J by 8 bases, with 16 bases between. The CDR3 has 14 residues. The germline gives CDR1 SGHRS, CDR2 YFSETQ.

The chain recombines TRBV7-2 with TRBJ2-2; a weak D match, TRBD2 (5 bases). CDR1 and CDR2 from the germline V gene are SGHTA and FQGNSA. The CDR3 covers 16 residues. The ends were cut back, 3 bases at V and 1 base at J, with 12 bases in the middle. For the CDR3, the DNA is TGTGCCAGCAGCTTGTTGTTCGAGGGGAACACCGGGGAGCTGTTTTTT. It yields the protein CASSLLFEGNTGELFF.

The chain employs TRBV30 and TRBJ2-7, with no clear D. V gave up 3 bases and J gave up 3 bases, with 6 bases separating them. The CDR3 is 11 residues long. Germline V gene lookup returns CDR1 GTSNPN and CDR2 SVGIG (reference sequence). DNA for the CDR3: TGTGCCTGGAGGATCAGCTACGAGCAGTACTTC. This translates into CAWRISYEQYF.

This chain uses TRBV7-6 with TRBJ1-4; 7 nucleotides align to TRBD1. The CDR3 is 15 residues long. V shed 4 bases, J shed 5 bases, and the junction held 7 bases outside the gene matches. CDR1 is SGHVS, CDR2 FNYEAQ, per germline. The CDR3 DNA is TGTGCCAGCAGCTCCGGGACAGCGCCAAATGAAAAACTGTTTTTT. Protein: CASSSGTAPNEKLFF.

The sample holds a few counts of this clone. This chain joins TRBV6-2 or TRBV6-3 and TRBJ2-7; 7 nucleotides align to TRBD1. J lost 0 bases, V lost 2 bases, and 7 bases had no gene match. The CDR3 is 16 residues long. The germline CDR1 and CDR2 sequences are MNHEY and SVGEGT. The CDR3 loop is CASSYPDRASSYEQYF. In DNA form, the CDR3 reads TGTGCCAGCAGTTACCCAGACAGGGCGTCCTCCTACGAGCAGTACTTC.

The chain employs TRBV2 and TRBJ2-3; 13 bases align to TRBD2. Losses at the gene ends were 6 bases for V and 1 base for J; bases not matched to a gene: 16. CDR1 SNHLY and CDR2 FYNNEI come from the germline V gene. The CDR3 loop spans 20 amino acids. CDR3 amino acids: CASSARGTSGMRGGTDTQYF. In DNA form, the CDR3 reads TGTGCCAGCAGCGCCCGCGGGACTAGCGGGATGCGGGGCGGCACAGATACGCAGTATTTT.

This chain's CDR3 is CASRSIRGGQSYNEQFF. The CDR3 DNA reads TGTGCCAGCAGATCCATCCGGGGGGGACAATCCTACAATGAGCAGTTCTTC. This chain uses TRBV28 with TRBJ2-1; 8 positions agree with TRBD2. The CDR3 is 17 residues long. J was trimmed by 1 base and V by 6 bases; bases with no gene match: 11. Looked up from germline, CDR1 is MDHEN and CDR2 is SYDVKM.

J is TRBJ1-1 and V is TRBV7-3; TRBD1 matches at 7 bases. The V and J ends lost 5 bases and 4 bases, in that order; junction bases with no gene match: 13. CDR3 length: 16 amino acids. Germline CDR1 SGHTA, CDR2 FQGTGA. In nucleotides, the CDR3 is TGTGCCAGCAGCCCCCAACAGGGGATTGGGACCACTGAAGCTTTCTTT. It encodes CASSPQQGIGTTEAFF.

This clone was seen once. The CDR3 nucleotides are TGTGCCAGTAGTAACACCGGGACAGGGGACCACGAGCAGTACTTC. Its protein is CASSNTGTGDHEQYF. The V and J genes are TRBV19 and TRBJ2-7; 10 positions agree with TRBD1. Losses at the gene ends were 4 bases for V and 5 bases for J; bases not matched to a gene: 8. CDR1 LNHDA and CDR2 SQIVND come from the germline V gene (reference sequence). The CDR3 contains 15 residues.

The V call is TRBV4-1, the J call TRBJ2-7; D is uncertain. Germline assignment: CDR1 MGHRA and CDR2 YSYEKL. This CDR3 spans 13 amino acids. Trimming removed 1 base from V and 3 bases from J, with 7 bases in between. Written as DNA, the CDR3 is TGCGCCAGCAGCCAAGTTGGGCTCTACGAGCAGTACTTC. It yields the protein CASSQVGLYEQYF.

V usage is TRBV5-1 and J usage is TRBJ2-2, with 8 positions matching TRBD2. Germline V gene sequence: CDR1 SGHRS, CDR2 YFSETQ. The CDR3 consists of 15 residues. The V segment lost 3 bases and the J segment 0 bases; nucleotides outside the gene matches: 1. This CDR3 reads CASSSGLANTGELFF. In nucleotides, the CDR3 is TGCGCCAGCAGCTCGGGACTAGCGAACACCGGGGAGCTGTTTTTT.

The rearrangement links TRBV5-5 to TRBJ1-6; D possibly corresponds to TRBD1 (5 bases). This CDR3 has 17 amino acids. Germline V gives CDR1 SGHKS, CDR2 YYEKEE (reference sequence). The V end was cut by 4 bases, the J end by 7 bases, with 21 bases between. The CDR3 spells CASSGALGGRGNSPLHF. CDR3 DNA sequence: TGTGCCAGCAGCGGTGCTCTCGGGGGTCGTGGAAATTCACCCCTCCACTTT. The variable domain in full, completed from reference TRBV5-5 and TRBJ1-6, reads DAGVTQSPTHLIKTRGQQVTLRCSPISGHKSVSWYQQVLGQGPQFIFQYYEKEERGRGNFPDRFSARQFPNYSSELNVNALLLGDSALYLCASSGALGGRGNSPLHFGNGTRLTVT.

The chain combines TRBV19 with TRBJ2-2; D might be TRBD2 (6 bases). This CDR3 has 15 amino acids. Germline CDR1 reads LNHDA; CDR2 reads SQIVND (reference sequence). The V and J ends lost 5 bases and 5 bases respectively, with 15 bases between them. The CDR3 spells CASSLPGVGTGELFF. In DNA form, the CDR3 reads TGTGCCAGTAGTTTGCCGGGAGTGGGGACCGGGGAGCTGTTTTTT.